This T cell receptor (beta chain) was captured in a study of cytomegalovirus exposure and HLA in healthy donors. About the research overall: One earlier analysis, a look at approximately 190 million T cells, found 100 million to 130 million unique TCR beta sequences.

Study-wide points: Earlier analysis yielded a pattern in which most TCR beta V segments were productive about 90% or about 30% of the time. Among donors in an Asian-associated ancestry cluster, a later analysis reportedly found fewer N-insertions than the approximately 700-donor mean.

Comments on this clone: What it recognizes is unknown.

The PCR made use of 60 Vbeta and 13 Jbeta primers. As processed by the authors: The count from a later analysis was 65 million to 90 million unique TCR beta chains, some 10 million of them shared. TCRdb keeps only in-frame clones here, not all; method: immunoSEQ multiplex PCR. Clone size and V and J calls were adopted from that table, with D and trimming inferred from the DNA. The data hold 120,000 to 150,000 clones, with about three fifths observed a single time. V gave up 4 bases and J gave up 3 bases; unmatched junction bases: 10. The CDR3 covers 16 residues. In germline, CDR1 is PRHDT, CDR2 FYEKMQ (reference sequence).

This sequence was found in a woman under 40 in good health and CMV-seropositive. The V gene is TRBV13, the J gene TRBJ2-7, with 9 bases identical to TRBD1. Sequencing was performed on PBMCs. DNA for the CDR3: TGTGCCAGCAGCTCCCCATCCGGGACAGGGAGCTACGAGCAGTACTTC. It specifies CASSSPSGTGSYEQYF. The whole variable domain, filled in from reference TRBV13 and TRBJ2-7, reads AAGVIQSPRHLIKEKRETATLKCYPIPRHDTVYWYQQGPGQDPQFLISFYEKMQSDKGSIPDRFSAQQFSDYHSELNMSSLELGDSALYFCASSSPSGTGSYEQYFGPGTRLTVT.